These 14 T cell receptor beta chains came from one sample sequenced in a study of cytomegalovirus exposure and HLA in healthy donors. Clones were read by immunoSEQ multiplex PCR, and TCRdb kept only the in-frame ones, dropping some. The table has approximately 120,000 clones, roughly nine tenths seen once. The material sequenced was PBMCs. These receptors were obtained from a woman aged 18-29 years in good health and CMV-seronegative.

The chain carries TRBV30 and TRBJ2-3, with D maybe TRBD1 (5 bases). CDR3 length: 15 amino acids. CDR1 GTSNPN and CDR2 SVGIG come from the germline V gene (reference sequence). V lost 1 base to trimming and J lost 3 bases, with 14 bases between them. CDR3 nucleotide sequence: TGTGCCTGGAGTGCTGGGGCGTTGGGTACAGATACGCAGTATTTT. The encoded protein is CAWSAGALGTDTQYF.

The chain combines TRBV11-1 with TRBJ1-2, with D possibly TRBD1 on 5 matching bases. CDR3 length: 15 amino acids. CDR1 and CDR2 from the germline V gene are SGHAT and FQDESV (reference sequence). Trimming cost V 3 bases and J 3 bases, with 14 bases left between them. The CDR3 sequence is CASSFPGQGDYGYTF. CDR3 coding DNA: TGTGCCAGCAGCTTCCCGGGCCAGGGTGACTATGGCTACACCTTC.

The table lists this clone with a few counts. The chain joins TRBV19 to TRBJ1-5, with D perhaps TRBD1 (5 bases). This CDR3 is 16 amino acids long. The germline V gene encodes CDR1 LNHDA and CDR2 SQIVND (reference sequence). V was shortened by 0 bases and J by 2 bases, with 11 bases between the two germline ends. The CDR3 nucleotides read TGTGCCAGTAGTATAGAGTGGGGCAACGGCAATCAGCCCCAGCATTTT. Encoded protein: CASSIEWGNGNQPQHF.

CDR3: CASNGVMNTEAFF. CDR3 bases: TGTGCCAGCAATGGAGTAATGAACACTGAAGCTTTCTTT. The J gene is TRBJ1-1, the V gene TRBV28; the D is unclear. V dropped 7 bases and J dropped 0 bases, with 9 bases sitting between them. The CDR3 loop spans 13 amino acids. Looked up from germline, CDR1 is MDHEN and CDR2 is SYDVKM.

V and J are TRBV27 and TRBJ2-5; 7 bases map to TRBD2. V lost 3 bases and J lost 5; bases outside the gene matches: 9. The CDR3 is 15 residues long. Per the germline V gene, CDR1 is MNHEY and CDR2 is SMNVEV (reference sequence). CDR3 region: CASSLIAGASETQYF. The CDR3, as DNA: TGTGCCAGCAGTTTGATAGCGGGTGCAAGCGAGACCCAGTACTTC.

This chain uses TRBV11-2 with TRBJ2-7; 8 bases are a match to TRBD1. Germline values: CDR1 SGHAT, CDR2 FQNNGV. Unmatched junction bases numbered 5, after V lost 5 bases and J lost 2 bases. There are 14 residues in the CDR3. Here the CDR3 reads CASSGQGIPYEQYF. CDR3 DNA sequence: TGTGCCAGCAGCGGACAGGGAATTCCCTACGAGCAGTACTTC.

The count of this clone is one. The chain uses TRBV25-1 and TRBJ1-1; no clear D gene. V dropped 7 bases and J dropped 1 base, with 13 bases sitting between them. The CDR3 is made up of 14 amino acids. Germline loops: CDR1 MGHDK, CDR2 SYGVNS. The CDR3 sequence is CASTSHYQNTEAFF. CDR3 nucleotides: TGTGCCAGCACTAGTCACTACCAGAACACTGAAGCTTTCTTT.

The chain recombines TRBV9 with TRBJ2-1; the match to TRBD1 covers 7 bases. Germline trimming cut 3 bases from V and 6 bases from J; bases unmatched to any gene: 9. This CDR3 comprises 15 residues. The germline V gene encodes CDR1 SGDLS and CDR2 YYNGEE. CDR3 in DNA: TGTGCCAGCAGCGAACAGACAGGGCCGGGCAATGAGCAGTTCTTC. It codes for CASSEQTGPGNEQFF. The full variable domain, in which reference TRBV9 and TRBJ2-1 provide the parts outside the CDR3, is DSGVTQTPKHLITATGQRVTLRCSPRSGDLSVYWYQQSLDQGLQFLIQYYNGEERAKGNILERFSAQQFPDLHSELNLSSLELGDSALYFCASSEQTGPGNEQFFGPGTRLTVL.

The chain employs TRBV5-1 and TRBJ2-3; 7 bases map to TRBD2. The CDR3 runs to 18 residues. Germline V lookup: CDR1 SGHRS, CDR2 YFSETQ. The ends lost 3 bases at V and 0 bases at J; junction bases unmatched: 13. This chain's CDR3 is CASSSLSSGESSTDTQYF. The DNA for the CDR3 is TGCGCCAGCAGCTCGCTCTCTAGCGGAGAGAGTAGCACAGATACGCAGTATTTT.

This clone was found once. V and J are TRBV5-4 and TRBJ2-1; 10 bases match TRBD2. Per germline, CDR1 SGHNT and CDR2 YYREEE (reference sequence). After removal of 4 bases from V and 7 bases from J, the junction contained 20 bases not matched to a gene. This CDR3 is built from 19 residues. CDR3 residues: CASSAGQEPTGTSENEQFF. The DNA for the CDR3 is TGTGCCAGCAGCGCGGGACAGGAACCTACCGGGACTAGCGAAAATGAGCAGTTCTTC.

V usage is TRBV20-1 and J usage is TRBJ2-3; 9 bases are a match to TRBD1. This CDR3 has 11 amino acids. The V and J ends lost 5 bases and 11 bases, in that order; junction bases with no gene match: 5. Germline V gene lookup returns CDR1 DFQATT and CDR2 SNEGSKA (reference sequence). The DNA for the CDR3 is TGCAGTGCTCCCTGGGACAGGGTGCAGTATTTT. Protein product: CSAPWDRVQYF.

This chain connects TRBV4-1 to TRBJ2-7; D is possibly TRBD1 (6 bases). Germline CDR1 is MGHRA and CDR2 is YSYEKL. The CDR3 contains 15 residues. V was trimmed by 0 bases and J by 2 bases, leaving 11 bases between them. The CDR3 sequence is CASSQDPDSPYEQYV. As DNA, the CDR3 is TGCGCCAGCAGCCAAGATCCGGACAGCCCCTACGAGCAGTACGTC.

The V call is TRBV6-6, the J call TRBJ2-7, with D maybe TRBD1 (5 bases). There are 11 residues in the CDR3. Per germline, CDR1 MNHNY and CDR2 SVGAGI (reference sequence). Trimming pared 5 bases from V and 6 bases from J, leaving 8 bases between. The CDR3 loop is CASSQGGEQYF. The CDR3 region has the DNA TGTGCCAGCAGTCAGGGCGGCGAGCAGTACTTC.

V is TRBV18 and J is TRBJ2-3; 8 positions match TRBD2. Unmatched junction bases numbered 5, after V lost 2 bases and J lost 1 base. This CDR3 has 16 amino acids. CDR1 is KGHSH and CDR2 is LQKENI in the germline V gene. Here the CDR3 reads CASSPIISGGTDTQYF. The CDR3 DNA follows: TGTGCCAGCTCACCAATAATTAGCGGGGGCACAGATACGCAGTATTTT. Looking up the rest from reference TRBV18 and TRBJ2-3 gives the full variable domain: NAGVMQNPRHLVRRRGQEARLRCSPMKGHSHVYWYRQLPEEGLKFMVYLQKENIIDESGMPKERFSAEFPKEGPSILRIQQVVRGDSAAYFCASSPIISGGTDTQYFGPGTRLTVL.